The 32 T cell receptor beta chains below were found in one sample sequenced in a study of T cells after yellow fever vaccination. TCRdb re-called the 5' RACE reads with MiXCR, one entry per CDR3 protein. The data contain about 160,000 distinct CDR3 sequences, around 7.2% of them seen just once; the ten biggest clones take up over 2%. The starting material was CD4+ T cells sorted from PBMCs, obtained around 5 days after the first yellow fever vaccination. These receptors came from a man younger than 30 who received the YFV17D yellow fever vaccine.

This clonotype was detected once. This chain links TRBV7-2 with TRBJ2-5, with D unresolved. The CDR3 sequence is 15 residues long. The V gene lost 5 bases and the J gene lost 0 bases, with 13 bases spanning the gap. Germline CDR1 SGHTA, CDR2 FQGNSA. The CDR3 reads CASSPAFGYQETQYF. CDR3 in DNA: TGTGCCAGCAGCCCGGCGTTCGGCTACCAAGAGACCCAGTACTTC.

The J gene is TRBJ1-4, the V gene TRBV6-6; D is unclear. CDR3 size: 11 residues. Between the trimmed V and J ends, which lost 6 bases and 8 bases, there was a span of 7 bases. CDR1 and CDR2 from the germline V gene are MNHNY and SVGAGI (reference sequence). The CDR3 loop reads CASSPLEKLFF. The CDR3 DNA reads TGTGCCAGCAGCCCCCTCGAAAAACTGTTTTTT.

This clonotype was detected many times. This chain uses TRBV5-1 with TRBJ1-4, with TRBD1 matching 8 bases. The germline gives CDR1 SGHRS, CDR2 YFSETQ. V shed 5 bases and J 6 bases; nucleotides not matched to a gene: 6. The CDR3 is 14 residues long. The CDR3: CASSYQGADEKLFF. The CDR3 DNA is TGCGCCAGCAGTTACCAGGGGGCTGATGAAAAACTGTTTTTT. Based on the CDR3 plus reference TRBV5-1 and TRBJ1-4, the full variable domain is KAGVTQTPRYLIKTRGQQVTLSCSPISGHRSVSWYQQTPGQGLQFLFEYFSETQRNKGNFPGRFSGRQFSNSRSEMNVSTLELGDSALYLCASSYQGADEKLFFGSGTQLSVL.

This clonotype occurred many times. V gene TRBV7-2 combines with J gene TRBJ2-1, with 7 bases lining up with TRBD1. J lost 9 bases, V lost 7 bases, and 6 bases had no gene match. The CDR3 length is 12 residues. CDR1 and CDR2 from the germline V gene are SGHTA and FQGNSA. CDR3 in DNA: TGTGCCAGCACCATAAACAGGGGTGAGCAGTTCTTC. This gives the protein CASTINRGEQFF.

This clonotype has more than one count but fewer than ten. The rearrangement joins TRBV5-1 to TRBJ2-1; TRBD2 aligns across 11 bases. Trimming removed 4 bases from V and 8 bases from J; junction bases left unmatched: 8. Germline V gene sequence: CDR1 SGHRS, CDR2 YFSETQ. The CDR3 totals 15 residues. The CDR3 DNA reads TGCGCCAGCAGCCCCGGAACTAGCGGGGGATATGAGCAGTTCTTC. This sequence encodes CASSPGTSGGYEQFF.

This clonotype was counted many times. The rearrangement joins TRBV20-1 to TRBJ2-7, with D tentatively TRBD1 (5 bases). Germline values: CDR1 DFQATT, CDR2 SNEGSKA (reference sequence). This CDR3 spans 14 amino acids. Trimming stripped 6 bases from V and 2 bases from J, with 17 bases between. The CDR3 region is CSARAPDGTYEQYV. The CDR3 nucleotides read TGCAGTGCCAGGGCCCCGGACGGAACCTACGAGCAGTACGTC.

V and J are TRBV3-1 and TRBJ1-6; weak D call: TRBD1 (6 bases). CDR3 length: 14 amino acids. Germline CDR1 LGHDT, CDR2 YNNKEL (reference sequence). V was cut by 2 bases and J by 5 bases, with 7 bases left in between. The CDR3 bases are TGTGCCAGCAGCCAACGGACAGATAATTCACCCCTCCACTTT. Residues: CASSQRTDNSPLHF.

There are a few counts of this clonotype. The chain links TRBV5-4 to TRBJ2-2; perhaps TRBD1 as D (6 bases). This CDR3 spans 16 amino acids. The V gene lost 4 bases and the J gene lost 1 base, with 14 bases spanning the gap. Germline V gene lookup returns CDR1 SGHNT and CDR2 YYREEE (reference sequence). In nucleotides, the CDR3 is TGTGCCAGCAGCGTACCAACGACAGGGAACACCGGGGAGCTGTTTTTT. Protein sequence: CASSVPTTGNTGELFF.

This clonotype was seen only a few times. The V and J genes are TRBV5-6 and TRBJ1-5; D not resolved. The ends were cut back, 4 bases at V and 3 bases at J, with 14 bases in the middle. CDR1 and CDR2 (germline): SGHDT, YYEEEE. CDR3 length: 15 amino acids. CDR3 amino acids: CASSAEGGYNQPQHF. CDR3 nucleotide sequence: TGTGCCAGCAGCGCGGAGGGAGGATACAATCAGCCCCAGCATTTT.

Many counts were recorded for this clonotype. Here the CDR3 DNA reads TGTGCCACCAGTAGAGGGGCGGCGGATACGCAGTATTTT. This gives the protein CATSRGAADTQYF. J is TRBJ2-3 and V is TRBV24-1; D could derive from TRBD1 or TRBD2 (5 bases each). Per germline, CDR1 KGHDR and CDR2 SFDVKD. The CDR3 is 13 amino acids. The ends were cut back, 6 bases at V and 6 bases at J, with 12 bases in the middle.

This clonotype was detected ten times or more. The chain employs TRBV7-3 and TRBJ2-5, with D perhaps matching TRBD2 (6 bases). The germline gives CDR1 SGHTA, CDR2 FQGTGA. This CDR3 region has 14 residues. V was shortened by 2 bases and J by 5 bases, with 12 bases between the two germline ends. The DNA for the CDR3 is TGTGCCAGCAGCTTACGCGGGACGTCTGAGACCCAGTACTTC. This translates into CASSLRGTSETQYF.

This clonotype was counted between two and nine times. V is TRBV5-1 and J is TRBJ2-1; 10 nucleotides align to TRBD2. CDR1 and CDR2 (germline): SGHRS, YFSETQ. The trim removed 3 bases at V and 14 bases at J, leaving 11 bases unmatched. The CDR3 covers 14 residues. DNA of the CDR3: TGCGCCAGCAGCTGGACTAGCGGATTTGGAAGGAAGTTCTTC. Encoded protein: CASSWTSGFGRKFF.

A note on this clonotype: This may be a read error: a much more frequent sequence differs by one nucleotide. The chain has TRBV9 and TRBJ2-2; 8 bases line up with TRBD2. Germline CDR1 SGDLS, CDR2 YYNGEE. CDR3 length: 15 residues. The CDR3 spells CARSVSGGLTGELFF. CDR3 nucleotides: TGTGCCAGAAGCGTGAGCGGGGGCCTCACCGGGGAGCTGTTTTTT.

This clonotype was counted at least ten times. This chain uses TRBV5-6 with TRBJ1-1; D is uncertain. The CDR3 covers 14 residues. Germline-derived CDR1 and CDR2 are SGHDT and YYEEEE. Trimming left V 2 bases short and J 6 bases short, with 14 bases between. This CDR3 reads CASSFVIGSPEAFF. CDR3 in DNA: TGTGCCAGCAGCTTCGTAATAGGATCGCCTGAAGCTTTCTTT.

About this clonotype itself: A junction end diverges from the germline sequence, so it may reflect a read error. CDR3 sequence: CSAKGTPRRHF. The CDR3 nucleotides read TGCAGTGCTAAGGGGACTCCACGTAGGCATTTT. V usage is TRBV20-1 and J usage is TRBJ2-3, with D perhaps matching TRBD2 (6 bases). The CDR3 loop spans 11 amino acids. Per germline, CDR1 DFQATT and CDR2 SNEGSKA (reference sequence).

In this sample, this clonotype turned up many times. The chain's CDR3 is CASSFSGGNQPQHF. The DNA for the CDR3 is TGTGCCAGCAGTTTCTCAGGGGGCAATCAGCCCCAGCATTTT. J is TRBJ1-5 and V is TRBV12-3 or TRBV12-4, with a tentative D call TRBD1 (6 bases). Trimming took 3 bases from V and 2 from J, leaving 8 bases between them. The CDR3 sequence is 14 residues long.

This clonotype showed up many times. The chain recombines TRBV6-5 with TRBJ1-1; D is undetermined. Per germline, CDR1 MNHEY and CDR2 SVGAGI. This CDR3 has 11 amino acids. The germline V and J ends were trimmed by 5 bases and 4 bases, with 5 bases remaining between them. The CDR3 DNA follows: TGTGCCAGCAGTCCAGGCACTGAAGCTTTCTTT. Its translation is CASSPGTEAFF.

This clonotype was detected ten times or more. This chain uses TRBV7-2 with TRBJ2-1, with D uncertain. Germline-derived CDR1 and CDR2 are SGHTA and FQGNSA. V lost 4 bases to trimming and J lost 9 bases, with 10 bases between them. The CDR3 runs 12 residues. The CDR3 DNA reads TGTGCCAGCAGCTCGTGGGGTAGTGAGCAGTTCTTC. Protein product: CASSSWGSEQFF.

This clonotype was picked up a small number of times. V usage is TRBV5-1 and J usage is TRBJ1-6, with D possibly TRBD1 on 5 matching bases. The CDR3 runs to 16 residues. Germline V gene data show CDR1 as SGHRS and CDR2 as YFSETQ. V was shortened by 5 bases and J by 7 bases, with 19 bases between the two germline ends. CDR3 nucleotides: TGCGCCAGCAGACCCTCGGACGGCAGGGAAAATTCACCCCTCCACTTT. Translating it yields CASRPSDGRENSPLHF.

Only a few counts were recorded for this clonotype. The gene calls are TRBV5-1 and TRBJ2-5; D could derive from TRBD1 or TRBD2 (5 bases each). Germline CDR1 reads SGHRS; CDR2 reads YFSETQ. The CDR3 loop spans 14 amino acids. Between the trimmed V and J ends, which lost 0 bases and 4 bases, there was a span of 10 bases. The CDR3 nucleotides are TGCGCCAGCAGCTTGGGACAGAGGGGAGAGACCCAGTACTTC. Protein product: CASSLGQRGETQYF.

V is TRBV5-4 and J is TRBJ2-3, with 7 bases matching TRBD2. In germline, CDR1 is SGHNT, CDR2 YYREEE (reference sequence). V dropped 0 bases and J dropped 2; count of bases not matched to a gene: 3. The length of the CDR3 is 15 residues. The CDR3 coding sequence is TGTGCCAGCAGCTTGGATCAGCGGGACACAGATACGCAGTATTTT. Translating gives CASSLDQRDTDTQYF. The complete variable domain, with remaining parts taken from reference TRBV5-4 and TRBJ2-3, reads ETGVTQSPTHLIKTRGQQVTLRCSSQSGHNTVSWYQQALGQGPQFIFQYYREEENGRGNFPPRFSGLQFPNYSSELNVNALELDDSALYLCASSLDQRDTDTQYFGPGTRLTVL.

This clonotype was observed at least ten times. The chain combines TRBV4-2 with TRBJ2-2; TRBD1 agrees at 7 bases. Per germline, CDR1 LGHNA and CDR2 YNFKEQ. The ends lost 4 bases at V and 0 bases at J; junction bases unmatched: 2. The CDR3 is 15 residues long. The CDR3 is CASSPQGSNTGELFF. CDR3 coding DNA: TGTGCCAGCAGCCCACAGGGGTCGAACACCGGGGAGCTGTTTTTT.

This clonotype was observed at least ten times. The gene calls are TRBV7-6 and TRBJ2-1, with 9 bases identical to TRBD2. V trimming: 1 base; J trimming: 7 bases; junction bases outside the gene matches: 8. There are 16 residues in the CDR3. From germline, CDR1 is SGHVS and CDR2 FNYEAQ. The CDR3 DNA reads as TGTGCCAGCAGCTTAGGCCCTAGCGGGGCCCTTAATGAGCAGTTCTTC. It specifies CASSLGPSGALNEQFF. Filled out from reference TRBV7-6 and TRBJ2-1, the complete variable domain reads GAGVSQSPRYKVTKRGQDVALRCDPISGHVSLYWYRQALGQGPEFLTYFNYEAQQDKSGLPNDRFSAERPEGSISTLTIQRTEQRDSAMYRCASSLGPSGALNEQFFGPGTRLTVL.

V is TRBV10-3 and J is TRBJ1-5, with D uncertain. This CDR3 is 13 amino acids long. Deletions cut 0 bases from V and 6 bases from J, with 6 bases between. CDR1 and CDR2 from the germline V gene are ENHRY and SYGVKD. The DNA for the CDR3 is TGTGCCATCAGTGAGTCAATAGGTCAGCCCCAGCATTTT. It translates to CAISESIGQPQHF.

V and J are TRBV5-6 and TRBJ2-5; TRBD2 might be the D (6 bases). In germline, CDR1 is SGHDT, CDR2 YYEEEE. This CDR3 region has 14 residues. Trimming pared 1 base from V and 8 bases from J, leaving 15 bases between. The CDR3 DNA reads as TGTGCCAGCAGCTTGCGGGGGAACAAGAGAACCCAGTACTTC. It is translated as CASSLRGNKRTQYF.

This clonotype was counted only a few times. CDR3 loop: CASSRAGTGGRTGELFF. CDR3 DNA: TGTGCCAGCAGCCGCGCCGGGACAGGGGGTCGGACCGGGGAGCTGTTTTTT. The chain carries TRBV6-2 or TRBV6-3 and TRBJ2-2; 11 bases are shared with TRBD1. CDR3 size: 17 residues. Germline V lookup: CDR1 MNHEY, CDR2 SVGEGT. V lost 6 bases and J lost 5; bases outside the gene matches: 11.

This clonotype was seen at least ten times. This chain connects TRBV4-1 to TRBJ2-2, with D perhaps matching TRBD1 (5 bases). Germline V CDR1 and CDR2: MGHRA, YSYEKL. The length of the CDR3 is 17 residues. V lost 1 base and J 4 bases, leaving 16 bases between the germline ends. The CDR3 loop is CASSQGTLGLVTGELFF. The CDR3 region has the DNA TGCGCCAGCAGCCAAGGGACGCTGGGGCTAGTCACCGGGGAGCTGTTTTTT.

This clonotype has more than one count but fewer than ten. The V call is TRBV3-1, the J call TRBJ2-3; 9 nucleotides match TRBD2. Germline V gives CDR1 LGHDT, CDR2 YNNKEL (reference sequence). J gave up 4 bases and V 4 bases, and 3 bases lay outside the gene matches. The CDR3 has 14 amino acids. The CDR3 protein is CASSLSSGADTQYF. CDR3 coding DNA: TGTGCCAGCAGCCTATCTAGCGGGGCAGATACGCAGTATTTT.

In its sample, this clonotype was seen many times. This chain uses TRBV12-3 or TRBV12-4 with TRBJ2-1; the D gene is possibly TRBD2 (5 bases). CDR3 length: 15 residues. The V gene lost 7 bases and the J gene lost 3 bases, with 16 bases spanning the gap. The CDR3 is CASTVDYFGYNEQFF. As DNA, the CDR3 is TGTGCCAGCACCGTCGACTATTTTGGCTACAATGAGCAGTTCTTC.

This clonotype was counted at least ten times. J is TRBJ2-3 and V is TRBV10-3, with D tentatively TRBD1 (6 bases). This CDR3 has 13 residues. V was cut by 4 bases and J by 2 bases, with 7 bases left in between. CDR1 is ENHRY, CDR2 SYGVKD, per germline. The CDR3 region is CAISGTDTDTQYF. CDR3 coding DNA: TGTGCCATCAGTGGGACAGACACAGATACGCAGTATTTT.

This clonotype was observed a handful of times. The rearrangement links TRBV10-3 to TRBJ1-4; maybe TRBD1 (5 bases). V was clipped by 7 bases and J by 8 bases, with 14 bases between them. CDR3 length: 13 residues. Germline assignment: CDR1 ENHRY and CDR2 SYGVKD. CDR3 nucleotides: TGTGCCATCAAGGGAACCAGGGAAGAAAAACTGTTTTTT. Translation: CAIKGTREEKLFF.

The CDR3 DNA follows: TGTGCCATCACCAAGGGACTAGCGGAAACAGATACGCAGTATTTT. It translates to CAITKGLAETDTQYF. The chain has TRBV10-3 and TRBJ2-3; 11 bases line up with TRBD2. The junction had 6 bases not matched to a gene; V was cut back by 7 bases and J by 3 bases. Looked up from germline, CDR1 is ENHRY and CDR2 is SYGVKD. This CDR3 spans 15 amino acids.